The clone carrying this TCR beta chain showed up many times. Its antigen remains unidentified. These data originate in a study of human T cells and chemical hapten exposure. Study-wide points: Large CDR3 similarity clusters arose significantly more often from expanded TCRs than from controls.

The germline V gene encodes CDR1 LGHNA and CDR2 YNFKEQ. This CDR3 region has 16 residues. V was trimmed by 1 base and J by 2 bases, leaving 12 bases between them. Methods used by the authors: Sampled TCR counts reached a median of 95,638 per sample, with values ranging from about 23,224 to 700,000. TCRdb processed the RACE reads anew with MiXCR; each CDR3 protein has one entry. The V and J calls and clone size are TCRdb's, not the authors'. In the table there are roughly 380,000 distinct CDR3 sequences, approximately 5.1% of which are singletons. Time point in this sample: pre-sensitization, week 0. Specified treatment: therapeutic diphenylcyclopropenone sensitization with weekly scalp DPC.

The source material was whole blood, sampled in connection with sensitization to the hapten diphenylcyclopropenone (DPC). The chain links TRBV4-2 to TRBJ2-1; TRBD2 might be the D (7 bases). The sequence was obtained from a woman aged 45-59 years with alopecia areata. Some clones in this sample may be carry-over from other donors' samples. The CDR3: CASSQVGGGPYNEQFF. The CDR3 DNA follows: TGTGCCAGCAGCCAAGTTGGGGGGGGGCCCTACAATGAGCAGTTCTTC.